This entry describes one T cell receptor beta chain. Its antigen is not identified. This specimen belongs to a study of shared clonotypes between healthy human individuals. General study findings and limits: Expectations were that clonotype sharing among donors would be affected by sequencing depth.

Those who donated, Caucasian adults without exception, all lived in Nashville, Tennessee. V lost 2 bases, J lost 3 bases, and 8 bases lay in between. Germline-derived CDR1 and CDR2 are MNHNY and SVGAGI (reference sequence). There are 13 residues in the CDR3. Assay used: immunoSEQ multiplex PCR; TCRdb lists only in-frame clones, some missing. The data hold a few hundred thousand clones, with roughly three quarters observed a single time. The material sequenced was PBMCs. V gene TRBV6-6 combines with J gene TRBJ2-7; D gene uncertain. The clonotype originates from a woman aged 40 to 50 in good health. Some clones in this sample may be carry-over from other donors' samples. This CDR3 is CASSYDKRYEQYF. The CDR3 DNA reads TGTGCCAGCAGTTACGACAAGCGCTACGAGCAGTACTTC.